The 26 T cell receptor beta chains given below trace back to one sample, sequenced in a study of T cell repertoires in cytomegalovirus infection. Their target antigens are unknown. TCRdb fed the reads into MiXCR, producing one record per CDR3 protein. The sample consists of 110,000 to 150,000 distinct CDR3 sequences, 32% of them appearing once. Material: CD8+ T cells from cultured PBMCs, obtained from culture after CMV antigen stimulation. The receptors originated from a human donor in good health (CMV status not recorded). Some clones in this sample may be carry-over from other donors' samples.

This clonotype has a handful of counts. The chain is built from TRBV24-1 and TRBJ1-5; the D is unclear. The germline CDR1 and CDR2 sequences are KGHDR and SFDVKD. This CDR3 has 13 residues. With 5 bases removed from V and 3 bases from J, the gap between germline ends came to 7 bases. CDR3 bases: TGTGCCACCAGTGGGCAGTACAATCAGCCCCAGCATTTT. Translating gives CATSGQYNQPQHF.

CDR3 bases: TGCAGTGCCCCTGAGAAGGGCCTGGATTCACCCCTCCACTTT. Protein sequence: CSAPEKGLDSPLHF. The chain carries TRBV20-1 and TRBJ1-6, with D uncertain. Germline CDR1 DFQATT, CDR2 SNEGSKA (reference sequence). This CDR3 region has 14 residues. V lost 6 bases and J lost 8, with 17 bases in between.

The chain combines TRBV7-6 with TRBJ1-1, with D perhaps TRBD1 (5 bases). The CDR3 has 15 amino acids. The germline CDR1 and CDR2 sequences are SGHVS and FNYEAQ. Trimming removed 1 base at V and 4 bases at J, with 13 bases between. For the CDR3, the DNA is TGTGCCAGCAGCTTAGGGGGGGGAGGAGGCACTGAAGCTTTCTTT. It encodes CASSLGGGGGTEAFF.

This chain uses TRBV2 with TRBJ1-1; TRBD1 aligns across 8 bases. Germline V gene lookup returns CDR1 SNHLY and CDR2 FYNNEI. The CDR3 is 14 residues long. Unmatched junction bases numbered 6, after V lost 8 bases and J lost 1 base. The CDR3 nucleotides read TGTGCCAGCCGGACAGGGAAGTGGAACACTGAAGCTTTCTTT. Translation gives CASRTGKWNTEAFF.

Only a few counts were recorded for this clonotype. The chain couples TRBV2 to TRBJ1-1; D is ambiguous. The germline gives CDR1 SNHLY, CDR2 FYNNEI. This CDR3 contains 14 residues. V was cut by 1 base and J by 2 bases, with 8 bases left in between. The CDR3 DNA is TGTGCCAGCAGTGAAGACCATTTTAACACTGAAGCTTTCTTT. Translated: CASSEDHFNTEAFF.

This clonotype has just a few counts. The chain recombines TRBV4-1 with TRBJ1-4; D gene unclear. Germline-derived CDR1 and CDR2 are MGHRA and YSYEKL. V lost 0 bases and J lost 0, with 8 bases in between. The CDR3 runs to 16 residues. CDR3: CASSQDYGTTNEKLFF. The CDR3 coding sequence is TGCGCCAGCAGCCAAGATTACGGAACAACTAATGAAAAACTGTTTTTT.

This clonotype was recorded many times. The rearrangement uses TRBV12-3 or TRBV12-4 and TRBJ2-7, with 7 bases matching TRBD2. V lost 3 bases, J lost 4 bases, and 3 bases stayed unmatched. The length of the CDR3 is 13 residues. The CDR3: CASSFGGGYEQYF. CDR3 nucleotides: TGTGCCAGCAGTTTCGGGGGAGGGTACGAGCAGTACTTC.

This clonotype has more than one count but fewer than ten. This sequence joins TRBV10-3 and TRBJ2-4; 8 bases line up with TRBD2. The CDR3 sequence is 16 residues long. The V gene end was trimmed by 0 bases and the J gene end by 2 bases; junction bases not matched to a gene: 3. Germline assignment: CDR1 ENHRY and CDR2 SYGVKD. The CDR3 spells CAISESTSATKNIQYF. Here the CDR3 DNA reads TGTGCCATCAGTGAGTCGACTAGCGCCACCAAAAACATTCAGTACTTC.

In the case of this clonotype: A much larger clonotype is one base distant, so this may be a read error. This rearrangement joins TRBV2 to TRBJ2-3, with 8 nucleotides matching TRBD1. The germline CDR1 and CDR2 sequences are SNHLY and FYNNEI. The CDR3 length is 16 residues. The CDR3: CASGEAEDRETDTQYF. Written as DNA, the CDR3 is TGTGCCAGCGGTGAAGCGGAGGACAGGGAGACAGATACGCAGTATTTT.

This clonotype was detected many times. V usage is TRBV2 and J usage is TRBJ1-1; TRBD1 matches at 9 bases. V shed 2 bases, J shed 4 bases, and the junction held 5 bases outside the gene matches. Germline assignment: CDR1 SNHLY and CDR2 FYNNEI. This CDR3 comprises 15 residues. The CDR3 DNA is TGTGCCAGCAGTGAAAGGGACAGGGTTGGCACTGAAGCTTTCTTT. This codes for CASSERDRVGTEAFF.

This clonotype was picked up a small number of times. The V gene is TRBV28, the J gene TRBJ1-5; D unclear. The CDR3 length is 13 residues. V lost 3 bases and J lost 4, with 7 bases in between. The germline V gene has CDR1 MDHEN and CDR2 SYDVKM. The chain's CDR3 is CASSFFGNQPQHF. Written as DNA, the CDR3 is TGTGCCAGCAGTTTTTTTGGGAATCAGCCCCAGCATTTT.

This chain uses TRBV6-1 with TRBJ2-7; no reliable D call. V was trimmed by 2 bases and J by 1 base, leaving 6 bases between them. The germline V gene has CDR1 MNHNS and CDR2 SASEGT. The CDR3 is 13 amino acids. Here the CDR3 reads CASSELGSYEQYF. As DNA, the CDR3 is TGTGCCAGCAGTGAATTAGGGTCCTACGAGCAGTACTTC.

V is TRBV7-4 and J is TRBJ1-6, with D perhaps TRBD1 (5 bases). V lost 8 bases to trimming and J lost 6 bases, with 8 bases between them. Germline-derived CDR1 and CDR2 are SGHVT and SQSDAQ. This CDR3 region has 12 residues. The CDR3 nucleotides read TGTGCCAGCGCGGGGGTTAATTCACCCCTCCACTTT. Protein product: CASAGVNSPLHF.

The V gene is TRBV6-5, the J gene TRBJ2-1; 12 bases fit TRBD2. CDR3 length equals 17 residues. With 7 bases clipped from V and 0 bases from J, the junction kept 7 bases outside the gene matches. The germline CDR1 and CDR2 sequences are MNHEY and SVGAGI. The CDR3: CASIGLAGGSSYNEQFF. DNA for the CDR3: TGTGCCAGCATTGGCCTAGCGGGGGGGAGCTCCTACAATGAGCAGTTCTTC.

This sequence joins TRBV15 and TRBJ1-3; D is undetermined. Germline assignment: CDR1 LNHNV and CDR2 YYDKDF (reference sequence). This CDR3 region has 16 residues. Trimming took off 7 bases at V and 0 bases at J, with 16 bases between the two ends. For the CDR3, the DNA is TGTGCCACCACCAAAATGGGGTCAGCCTCTGGAAACACCATATATTTT. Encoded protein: CATTKMGSASGNTIYF.

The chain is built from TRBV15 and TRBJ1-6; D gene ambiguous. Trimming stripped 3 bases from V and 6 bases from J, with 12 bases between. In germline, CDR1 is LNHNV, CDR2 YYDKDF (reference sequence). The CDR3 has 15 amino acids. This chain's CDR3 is CATSSGDLFNSPLHF. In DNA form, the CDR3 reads TGTGCCACCAGCAGCGGGGATCTATTTAATTCACCCCTCCACTTT.

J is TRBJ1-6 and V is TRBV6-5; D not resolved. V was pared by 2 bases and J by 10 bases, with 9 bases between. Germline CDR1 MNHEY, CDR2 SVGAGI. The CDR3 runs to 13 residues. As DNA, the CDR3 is TGTGCCAGCAGTTACAGCGTAGGGTCACCCCTCCACTTT. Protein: CASSYSVGSPLHF.

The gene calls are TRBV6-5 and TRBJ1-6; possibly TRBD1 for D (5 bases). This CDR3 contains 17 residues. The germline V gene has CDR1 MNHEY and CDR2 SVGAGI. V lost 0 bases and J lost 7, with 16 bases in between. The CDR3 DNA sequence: TGTGCCAGCAGTTACTCCTCCCCGGGGCTAAGGAATTCACCCCTCCACTTT. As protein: CASSYSSPGLRNSPLHF.

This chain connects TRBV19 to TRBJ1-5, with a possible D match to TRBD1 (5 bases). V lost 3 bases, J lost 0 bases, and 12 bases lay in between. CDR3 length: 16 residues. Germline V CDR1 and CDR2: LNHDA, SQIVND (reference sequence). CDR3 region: CASSMFGGYSNQPQHF. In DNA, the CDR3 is TGTGCCAGTAGTATGTTCGGGGGATATAGCAATCAGCCCCAGCATTTT.

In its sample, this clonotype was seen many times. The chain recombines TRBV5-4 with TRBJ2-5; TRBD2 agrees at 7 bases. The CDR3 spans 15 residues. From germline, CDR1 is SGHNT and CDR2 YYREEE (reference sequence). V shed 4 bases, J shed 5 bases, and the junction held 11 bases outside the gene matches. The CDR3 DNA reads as TGTGCCAGCAGCACCCCCGAGGCAGCGGGGGAGACCCAGTACTTC. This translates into CASSTPEAAGETQYF. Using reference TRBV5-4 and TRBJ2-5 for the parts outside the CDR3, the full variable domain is ETGVTQSPTHLIKTRGQQVTLRCSSQSGHNTVSWYQQALGQGPQFIFQYYREEENGRGNFPPRFSGLQFPNYSSELNVNALELDDSALYLCASSTPEAAGETQYFGPGTRLLVL.

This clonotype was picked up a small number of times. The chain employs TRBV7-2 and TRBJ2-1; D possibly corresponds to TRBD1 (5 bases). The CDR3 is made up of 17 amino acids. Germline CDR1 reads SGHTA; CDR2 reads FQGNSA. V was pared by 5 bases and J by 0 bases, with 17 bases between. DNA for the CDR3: TGTGCCAGCAGCCTTAACAGGCTCCTTGACTCCTACAATGAGCAGTTCTTC. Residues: CASSLNRLLDSYNEQFF. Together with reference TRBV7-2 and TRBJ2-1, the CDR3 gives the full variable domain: GAGVSQSPSNKVTEKGKDVELRCDPISGHTALYWYRQSLGQGLEFLIYFQGNSAPDKSGLPSDRFSAERTGGSVSTLTIQRTQQEDSAVYLCASSLNRLLDSYNEQFFGPGTRLTVL.

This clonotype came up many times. The CDR3 spells CASSQVASAGSYEQYF. In DNA, the CDR3 is TGCGCCAGCAGCCAAGTTGCGTCGGCCGGTTCCTACGAGCAGTACTTC. The chain has TRBV4-1 and TRBJ2-7, with D hard to call. V shed 1 base and J shed 1 base, with 14 bases lying between them. CDR1 MGHRA and CDR2 YSYEKL come from the germline V gene. The CDR3 sequence is 16 residues long.

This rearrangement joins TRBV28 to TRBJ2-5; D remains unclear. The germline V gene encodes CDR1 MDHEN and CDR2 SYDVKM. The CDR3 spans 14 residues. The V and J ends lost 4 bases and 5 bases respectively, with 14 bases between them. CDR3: CASSSPWTFETQYF. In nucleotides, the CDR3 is TGTGCCAGCAGTTCCCCGTGGACGTTTGAGACCCAGTACTTC.

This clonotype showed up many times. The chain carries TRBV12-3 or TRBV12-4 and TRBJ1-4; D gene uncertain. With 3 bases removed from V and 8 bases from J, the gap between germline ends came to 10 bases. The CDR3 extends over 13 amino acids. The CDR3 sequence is CASSFFAYEKLFF. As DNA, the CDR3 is TGTGCCAGCAGTTTCTTTGCCTACGAAAAACTGTTTTTT.

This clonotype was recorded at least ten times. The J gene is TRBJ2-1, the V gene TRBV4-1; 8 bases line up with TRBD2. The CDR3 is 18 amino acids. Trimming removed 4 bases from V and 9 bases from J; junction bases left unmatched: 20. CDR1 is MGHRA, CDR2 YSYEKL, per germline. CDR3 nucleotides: TGCGCCAGCAGCCCTTTCCTGACCGGCGGGGGGCGAAAATTTGAGCAGTTCTTC. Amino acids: CASSPFLTGGGRKFEQFF.

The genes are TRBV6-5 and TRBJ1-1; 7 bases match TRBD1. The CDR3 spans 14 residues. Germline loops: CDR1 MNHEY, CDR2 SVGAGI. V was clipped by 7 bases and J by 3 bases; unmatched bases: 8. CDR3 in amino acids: CASTVRQGYTEAFF. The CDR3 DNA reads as TGTGCCAGCACCGTAAGACAGGGCTACACTGAAGCTTTCTTT.